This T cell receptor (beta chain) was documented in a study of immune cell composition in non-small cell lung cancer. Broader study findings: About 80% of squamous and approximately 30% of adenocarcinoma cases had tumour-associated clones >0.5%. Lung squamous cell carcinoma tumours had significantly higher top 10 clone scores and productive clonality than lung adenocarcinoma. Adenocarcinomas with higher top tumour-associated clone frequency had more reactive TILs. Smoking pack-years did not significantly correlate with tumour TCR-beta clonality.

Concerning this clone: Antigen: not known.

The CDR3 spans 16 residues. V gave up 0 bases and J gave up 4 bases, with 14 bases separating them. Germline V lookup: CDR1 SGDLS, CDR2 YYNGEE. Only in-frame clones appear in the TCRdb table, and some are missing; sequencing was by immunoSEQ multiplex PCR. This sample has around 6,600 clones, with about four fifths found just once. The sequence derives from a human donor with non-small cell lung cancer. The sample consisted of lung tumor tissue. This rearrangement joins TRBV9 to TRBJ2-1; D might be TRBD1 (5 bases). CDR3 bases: TGTGCCAGCAGCGTAGATGGGCTAGGGGCTTACAATGAGCAGTTCTTC. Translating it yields CASSVDGLGAYNEQFF.